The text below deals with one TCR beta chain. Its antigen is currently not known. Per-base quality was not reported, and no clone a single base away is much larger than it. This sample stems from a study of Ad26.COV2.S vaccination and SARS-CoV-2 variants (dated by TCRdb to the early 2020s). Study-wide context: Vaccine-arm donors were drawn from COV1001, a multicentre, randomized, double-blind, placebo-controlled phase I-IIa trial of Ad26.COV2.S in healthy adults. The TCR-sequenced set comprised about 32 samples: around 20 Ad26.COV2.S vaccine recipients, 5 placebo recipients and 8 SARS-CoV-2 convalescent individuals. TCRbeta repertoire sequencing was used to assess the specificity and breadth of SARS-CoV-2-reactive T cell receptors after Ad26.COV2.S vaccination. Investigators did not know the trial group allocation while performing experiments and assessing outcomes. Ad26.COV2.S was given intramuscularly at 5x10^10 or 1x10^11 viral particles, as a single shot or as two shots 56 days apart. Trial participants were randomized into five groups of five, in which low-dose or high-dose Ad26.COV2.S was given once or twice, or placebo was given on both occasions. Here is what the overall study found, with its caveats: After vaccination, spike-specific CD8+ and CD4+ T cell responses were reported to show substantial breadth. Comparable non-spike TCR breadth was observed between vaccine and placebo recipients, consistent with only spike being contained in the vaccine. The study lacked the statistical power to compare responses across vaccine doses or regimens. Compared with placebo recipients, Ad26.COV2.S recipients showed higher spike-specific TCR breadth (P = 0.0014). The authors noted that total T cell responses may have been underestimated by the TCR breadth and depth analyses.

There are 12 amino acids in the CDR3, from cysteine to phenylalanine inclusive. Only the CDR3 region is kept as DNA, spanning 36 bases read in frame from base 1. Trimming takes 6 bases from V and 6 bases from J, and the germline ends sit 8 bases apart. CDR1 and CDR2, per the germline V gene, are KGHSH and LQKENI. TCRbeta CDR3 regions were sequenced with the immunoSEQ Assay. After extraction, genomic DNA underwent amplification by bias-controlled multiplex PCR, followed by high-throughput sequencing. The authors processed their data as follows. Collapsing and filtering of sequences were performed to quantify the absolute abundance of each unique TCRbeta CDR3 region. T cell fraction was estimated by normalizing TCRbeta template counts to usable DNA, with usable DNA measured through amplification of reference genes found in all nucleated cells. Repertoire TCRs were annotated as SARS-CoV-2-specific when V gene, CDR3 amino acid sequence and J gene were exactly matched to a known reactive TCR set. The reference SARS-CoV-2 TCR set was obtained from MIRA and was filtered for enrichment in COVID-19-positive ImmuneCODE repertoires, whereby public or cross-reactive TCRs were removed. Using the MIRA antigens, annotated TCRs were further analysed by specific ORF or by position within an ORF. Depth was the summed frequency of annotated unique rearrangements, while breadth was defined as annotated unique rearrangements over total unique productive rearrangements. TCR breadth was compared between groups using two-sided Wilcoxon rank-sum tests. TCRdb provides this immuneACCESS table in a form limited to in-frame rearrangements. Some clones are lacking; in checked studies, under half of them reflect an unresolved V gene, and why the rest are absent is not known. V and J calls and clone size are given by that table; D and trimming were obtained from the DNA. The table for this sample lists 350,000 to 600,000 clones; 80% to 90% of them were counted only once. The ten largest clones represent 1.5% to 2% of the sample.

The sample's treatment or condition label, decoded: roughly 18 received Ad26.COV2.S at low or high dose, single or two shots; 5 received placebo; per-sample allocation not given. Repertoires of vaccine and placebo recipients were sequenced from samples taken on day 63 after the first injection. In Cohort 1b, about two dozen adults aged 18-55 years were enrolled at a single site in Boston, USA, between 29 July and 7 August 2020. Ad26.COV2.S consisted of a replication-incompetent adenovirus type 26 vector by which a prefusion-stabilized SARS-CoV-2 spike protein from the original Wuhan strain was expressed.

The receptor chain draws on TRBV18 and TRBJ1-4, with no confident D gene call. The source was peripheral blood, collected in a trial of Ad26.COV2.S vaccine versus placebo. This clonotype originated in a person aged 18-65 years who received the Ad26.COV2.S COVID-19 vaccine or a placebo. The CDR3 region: CASSRSDEKLFF. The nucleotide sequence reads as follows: TGTGCCAGCTCCCGGTCGGATGAAAAACTGTTTTTT.